One and the same sample provided the 5 T cell receptor beta chains below, sequenced in a study of T cell clusters in autoimmune cytopenias. TRB amplification used roughly 250 ng of peripheral blood genomic DNA. One tube held mixed TRB-A and TRB-B primer pools for touch-down PCR. For each CDR3 protein, TCRdb gives one entry from its re-call of the multiplex PCR reads, without DNA. Reported are 6,000 to 6,500 distinct CDR3 sequences; the ten largest clones contain 4% to 5%. The sequencing input was peripheral blood. Receptors were obtained from a human donor with an autoimmune cytopenia or autoimmune hepatitis (not recorded which).

This clonotype counts as medium-sized by frequency. V is TRBV6-6 and J is TRBJ1-1; TCRdb proposes TRBD1, but this gene call is untestable without DNA. CDR1 is MNHNY, CDR2 SVGAGI, per germline (reference sequence). This CDR3 is 13 amino acids long. The CDR3 loop is CASSPGVNTEAFF.

This clonotype is identified as large from frequency. The chain has TRBV19 and TRBJ2-2; lacking DNA, the TRBD1 call made by TCRdb goes unchecked. Germline V lookup: CDR1 LNHDA, CDR2 SQIVND (reference sequence). The CDR3 runs to 14 residues. The chain's CDR3 is CASSPDRNTGELFF.

This clonotype is classed as medium-sized by frequency. The genes are TRBV19 and TRBJ1-2. CDR3 length: 15 residues. Per the germline V gene, CDR1 is LNHDA and CDR2 is SQIVND (reference sequence). CDR3 sequence: CATRRDSMSSGGYTF.

The chain employs TRBV7-2 and TRBJ1-5; TCRdb's D gene call, TRBD1, goes unchecked for lack of DNA. The CDR3 loop spans 16 amino acids. Germline V lookup: CDR1 SGHTA, CDR2 FQGNSA. Here the CDR3 reads CASSVRQGTSNQPQHF.

This clonotype is labeled medium-sized based on frequency. The J gene is TRBJ2-2, the V gene TRBV12-3 or TRBV12-4. The length of the CDR3 is 14 residues. CDR3 amino acids: CASSDRPYTGELFF.